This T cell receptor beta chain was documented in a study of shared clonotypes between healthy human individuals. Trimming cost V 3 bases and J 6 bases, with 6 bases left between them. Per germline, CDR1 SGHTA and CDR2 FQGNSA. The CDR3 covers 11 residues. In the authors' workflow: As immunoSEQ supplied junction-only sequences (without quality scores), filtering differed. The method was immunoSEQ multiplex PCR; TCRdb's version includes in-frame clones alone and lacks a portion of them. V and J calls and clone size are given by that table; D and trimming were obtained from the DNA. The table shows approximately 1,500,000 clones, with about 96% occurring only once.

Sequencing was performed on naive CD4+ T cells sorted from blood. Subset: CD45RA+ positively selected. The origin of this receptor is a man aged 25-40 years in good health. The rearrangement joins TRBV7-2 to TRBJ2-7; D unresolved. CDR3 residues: CASSFLLEQYF. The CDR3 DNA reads TGTGCCAGCAGCTTTCTTCTCGAGCAGTACTTC.